Following are 5 T cell receptor beta chains from one sample sequenced in a study of beta chain features in type 1 diabetes. The authors reverse transcribed all of the isolated RNA, so sequencing captured expressed TCRB transcripts. Sequencing used immunoSEQ multiplex PCR; TCRdb keeps in-frame clones, though not all of them. The data show 350,000 or so clones, around a fifth seen once. Sequencing input: naive CD4+ T cells from blood. The receptors here all came from a woman aged 18-30 years in good health.

The chain has TRBV11-2 and TRBJ2-2; possible D gene TRBD1, 5 bases. The CDR3 is 13 amino acids. V lost 5 bases and J lost 6, with 10 bases in between. Germline V gene sequence: CDR1 SGHAT, CDR2 FQNNGV. The CDR3 sequence is CASSQQGSGELFF. The CDR3 nucleotides read TGTGCCAGCAGCCAGCAGGGATCCGGGGAGCTGTTTTTT. The whole variable domain, remainder taken from reference TRBV11-2 and TRBJ2-2, is EAGVAQSPRYKIIEKRQSVAFWCNPISGHATLYWYQQILGQGPKLLIQFQNNGVVDDSQLPKDRFSAERLKGVDSTLKIQPAKLEDSAVYLCASSQQGSGELFFGEGSRLTVL.

In DNA, the CDR3 is TGTGCCAGCAGCGTCGCCCCGGGACAGGGACCTCTTAACACTGAAGCTTTCTTT. Protein: CASSVAPGQGPLNTEAFF. J is TRBJ1-1 and V is TRBV9, with TRBD1 matching 9 bases. The ends lost 2 bases at V and 2 bases at J; junction bases unmatched: 13. The CDR3 length is 18 residues. Germline loops: CDR1 SGDLS, CDR2 YYNGEE.

The chain's CDR3 is CASSQDRGGEAFF. CDR3 nucleotides: TGCGCCAGCAGCCAAGATCGGGGAGGGGAAGCTTTCTTT. The V gene is TRBV4-3, the J gene TRBJ1-1; D is ambiguous. CDR1 is LGHNA and CDR2 is YSLEER in the germline V gene. The germline V and J ends were trimmed by 0 bases and 8 bases, with 10 bases remaining between them. The length of the CDR3 is 13 residues.

This clone has just a few counts. The chain is built from TRBV30 and TRBJ1-2; TRBD1 might be the D (5 bases). This CDR3 spans 15 amino acids. Germline V gives CDR1 GTSNPN, CDR2 SVGIG (reference sequence). V lost 3 bases and J 0 bases, leaving 14 bases between the germline ends. The CDR3 nucleotides are TGTGCCTGGAGCGCGGGACTATTGCCTAACTATGGCTACACCTTC. It yields the protein CAWSAGLLPNYGYTF.

The chain combines TRBV5-6 with TRBJ2-6, with 7 bases matching TRBD1. The CDR3 covers 16 residues. Looked up from germline, CDR1 is SGHDT and CDR2 is YYEEEE. V trimming: 4 bases; J trimming: 4 bases; junction bases outside the gene matches: 8. The CDR3 nucleotides read TGTGCCAGCAGCCCAACCTGGGACAGCGGGGCCAACGTCCTGACTTTC. Translated, it gives CASSPTWDSGANVLTF. The entire variable domain, with the rest obtained from reference TRBV5-6 and TRBJ2-6, is as follows: DAGVTQSPTHLIKTRGQQVTLRCSPKSGHDTVSWYQQALGQGPQFIFQYYEEEERQRGNFPDRFSGHQFPNYSSELNVNALLLGDSALYLCASSPTWDSGANVLTFGAGSRLTVL.